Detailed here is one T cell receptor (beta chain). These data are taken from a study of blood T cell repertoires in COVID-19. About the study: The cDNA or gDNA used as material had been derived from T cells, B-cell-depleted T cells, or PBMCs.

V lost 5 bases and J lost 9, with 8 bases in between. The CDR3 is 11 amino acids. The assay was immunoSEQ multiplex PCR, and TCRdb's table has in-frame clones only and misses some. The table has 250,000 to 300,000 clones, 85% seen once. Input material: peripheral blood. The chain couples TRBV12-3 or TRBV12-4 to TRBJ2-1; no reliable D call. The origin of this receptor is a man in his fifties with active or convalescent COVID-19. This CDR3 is CASSLSSEQFF. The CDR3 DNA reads TGTGCCAGCAGTCTCTCGTCTGAGCAGTTCTTC.